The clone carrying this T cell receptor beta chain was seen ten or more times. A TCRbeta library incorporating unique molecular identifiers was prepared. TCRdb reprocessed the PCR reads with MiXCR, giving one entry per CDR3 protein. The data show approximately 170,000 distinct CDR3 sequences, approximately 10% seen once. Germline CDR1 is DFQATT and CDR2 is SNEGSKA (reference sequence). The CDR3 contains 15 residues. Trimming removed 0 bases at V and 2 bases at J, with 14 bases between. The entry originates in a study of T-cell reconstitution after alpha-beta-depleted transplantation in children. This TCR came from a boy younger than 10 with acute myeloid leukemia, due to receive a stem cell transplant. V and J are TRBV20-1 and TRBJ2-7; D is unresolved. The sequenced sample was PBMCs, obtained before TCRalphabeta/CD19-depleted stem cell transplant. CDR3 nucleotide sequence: TGCAGTGCTAGAGACAGGAAAAGGTTTACCTACGAGCAGTACTTC. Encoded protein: CSARDRKRFTYEQYF.